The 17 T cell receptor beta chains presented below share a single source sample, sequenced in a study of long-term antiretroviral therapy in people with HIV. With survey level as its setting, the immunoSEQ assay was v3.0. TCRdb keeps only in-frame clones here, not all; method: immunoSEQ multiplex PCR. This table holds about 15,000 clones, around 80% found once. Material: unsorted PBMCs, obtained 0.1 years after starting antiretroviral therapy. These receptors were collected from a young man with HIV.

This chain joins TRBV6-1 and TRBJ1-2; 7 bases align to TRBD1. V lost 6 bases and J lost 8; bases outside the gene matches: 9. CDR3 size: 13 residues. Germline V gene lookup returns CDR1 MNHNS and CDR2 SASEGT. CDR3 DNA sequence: TGTGCCAGCAGACTCACAGGGGATAGGGGCTACACCTTC. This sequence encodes CASRLTGDRGYTF.

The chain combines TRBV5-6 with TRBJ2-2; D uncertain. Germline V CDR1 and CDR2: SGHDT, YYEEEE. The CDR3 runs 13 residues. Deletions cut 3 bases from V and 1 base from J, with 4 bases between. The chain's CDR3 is CASSWGNTGELFF. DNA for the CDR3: TGTGCCAGCAGCTGGGGGAACACCGGGGAGCTGTTTTTT.

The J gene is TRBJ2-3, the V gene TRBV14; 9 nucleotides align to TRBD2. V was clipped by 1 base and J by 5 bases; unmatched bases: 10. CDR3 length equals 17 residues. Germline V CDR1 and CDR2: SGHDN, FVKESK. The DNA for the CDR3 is TGTGCCAGCAGCCAAGTTCTTCCAGCGGGAGGAGGAGATACGCAGTATTTT. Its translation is CASSQVLPAGGGDTQYF.

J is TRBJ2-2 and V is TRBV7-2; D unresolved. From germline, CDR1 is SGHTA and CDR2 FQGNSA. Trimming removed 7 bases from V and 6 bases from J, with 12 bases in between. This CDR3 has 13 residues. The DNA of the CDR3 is TGTGCCAGCACCTTTGTCGGCTCCGGGGAGCTGTTTTTT. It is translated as CASTFVGSGELFF.

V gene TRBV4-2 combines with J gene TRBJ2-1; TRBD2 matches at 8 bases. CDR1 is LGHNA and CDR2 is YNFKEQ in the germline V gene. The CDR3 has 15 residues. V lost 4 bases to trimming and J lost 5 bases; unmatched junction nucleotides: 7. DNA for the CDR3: TGTGCCAGCAGCCCCAGCGGGGGTGGGGACAATGAGCAGTTCTTC. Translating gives CASSPSGGGDNEQFF.

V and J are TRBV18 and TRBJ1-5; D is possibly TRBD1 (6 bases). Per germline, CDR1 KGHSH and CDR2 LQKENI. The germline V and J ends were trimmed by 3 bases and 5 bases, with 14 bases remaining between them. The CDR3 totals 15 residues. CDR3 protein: CASSPSTGMDQPQHF. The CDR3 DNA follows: TGTGCCAGCTCACCCTCCACAGGGATGGATCAGCCCCAGCATTTT. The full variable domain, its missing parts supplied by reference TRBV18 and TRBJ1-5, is NAGVMQNPRHLVRRRGQEARLRCSPMKGHSHVYWYRQLPEEGLKFMVYLQKENIIDESGMPKERFSAEFPKEGPSILRIQQVVRGDSAAYFCASSPSTGMDQPQHFGDGTRLSIL.

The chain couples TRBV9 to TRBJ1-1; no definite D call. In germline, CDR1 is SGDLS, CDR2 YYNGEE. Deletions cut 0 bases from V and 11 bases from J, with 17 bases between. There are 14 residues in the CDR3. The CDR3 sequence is CASSVGWRPDEAFF. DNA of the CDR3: TGTGCCAGCAGCGTAGGATGGCGACCCGACGAGGCTTTCTTT.

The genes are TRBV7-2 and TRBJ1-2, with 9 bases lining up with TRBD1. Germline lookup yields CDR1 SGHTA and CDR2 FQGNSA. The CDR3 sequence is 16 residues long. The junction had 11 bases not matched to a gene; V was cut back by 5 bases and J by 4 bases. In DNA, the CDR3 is TGTGCCAGCAGCCTAGGCGGACAGGGGAAGTTCTATGGCTACACCTTC. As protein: CASSLGGQGKFYGYTF.

CDR3 DNA sequence: TGCGCCAGCAGCCAATATTCCCGACCTCAAGAGACCCAGTACTTC. Translating it yields CASSQYSRPQETQYF. The genes are TRBV4-3 and TRBJ2-5, with D hard to call. The CDR3 consists of 15 residues. The germline V and J ends were trimmed by 2 bases and 2 bases, with 12 bases remaining between them. Germline values: CDR1 LGHNA, CDR2 YSLEER.

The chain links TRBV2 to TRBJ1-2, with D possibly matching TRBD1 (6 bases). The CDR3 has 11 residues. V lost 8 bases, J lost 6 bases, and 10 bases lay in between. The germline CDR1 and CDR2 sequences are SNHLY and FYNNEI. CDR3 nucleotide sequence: TGTGCCAGCGGAGGGGGTGATGGCTACACCTTC. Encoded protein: CASGGGDGYTF. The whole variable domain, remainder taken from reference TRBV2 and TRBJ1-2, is EPEVTQTPSHQVTQMGQEVILRCVPISNHLYFYWYRQILGQKVEFLVSFYNNEISEKSEIFDDQFSVERPDGSNFTLKIRSTKLEDSAMYFCASGGGDGYTFGSGTRLTVV.

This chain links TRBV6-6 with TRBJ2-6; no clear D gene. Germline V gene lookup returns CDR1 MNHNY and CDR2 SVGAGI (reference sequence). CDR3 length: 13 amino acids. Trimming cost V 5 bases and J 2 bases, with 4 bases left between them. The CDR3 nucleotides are TGTGCCAGCAGTACCCCTGGGGCCAACGTCCTGACTTTC. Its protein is CASSTPGANVLTF.

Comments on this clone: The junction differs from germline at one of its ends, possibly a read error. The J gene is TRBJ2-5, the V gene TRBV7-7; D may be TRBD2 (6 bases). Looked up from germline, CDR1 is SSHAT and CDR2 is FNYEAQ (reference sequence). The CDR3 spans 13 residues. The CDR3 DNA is TGTGCTAGCAGCAACGCGGGGCAAGAGACCCAGTACTTC. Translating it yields CASSNAGQETQYF.

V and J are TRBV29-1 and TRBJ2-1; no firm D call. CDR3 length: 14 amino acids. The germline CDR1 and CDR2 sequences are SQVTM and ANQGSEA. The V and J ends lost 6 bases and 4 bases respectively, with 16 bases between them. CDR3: CSVELTTRYNEQFF. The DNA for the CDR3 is TGCAGCGTGGAGTTAACTACAAGATACAATGAGCAGTTCTTC.

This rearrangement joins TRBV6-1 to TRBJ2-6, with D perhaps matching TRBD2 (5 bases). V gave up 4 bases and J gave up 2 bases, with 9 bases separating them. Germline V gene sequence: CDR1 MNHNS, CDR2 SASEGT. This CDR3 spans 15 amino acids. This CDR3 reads CASSVGVTGANVLTF. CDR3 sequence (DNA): TGTGCCAGCAGTGTCGGGGTAACTGGGGCCAACGTCCTGACTTTC.

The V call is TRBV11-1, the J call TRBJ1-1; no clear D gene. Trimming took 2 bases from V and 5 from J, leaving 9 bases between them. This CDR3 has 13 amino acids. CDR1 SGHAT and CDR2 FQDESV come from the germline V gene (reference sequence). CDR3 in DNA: TGTGCCAGCAGCTTACTCGGTCGGACTGAAGCTTTCTTT. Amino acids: CASSLLGRTEAFF.

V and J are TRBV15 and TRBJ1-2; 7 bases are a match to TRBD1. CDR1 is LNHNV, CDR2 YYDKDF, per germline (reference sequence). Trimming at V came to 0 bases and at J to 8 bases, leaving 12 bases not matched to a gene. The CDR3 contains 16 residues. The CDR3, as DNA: TGTGCCACCAGCAGAGAGACTCGGGACAGTCTACGAGGCTACACCTTC. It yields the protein CATSRETRDSLRGYTF.

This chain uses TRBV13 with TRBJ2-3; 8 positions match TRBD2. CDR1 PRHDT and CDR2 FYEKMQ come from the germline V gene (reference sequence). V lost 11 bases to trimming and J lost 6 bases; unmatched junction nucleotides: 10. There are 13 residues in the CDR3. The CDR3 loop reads CAGSEAGADTQYF. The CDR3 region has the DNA TGTGCCGGATCTGAAGCGGGAGCGGATACGCAGTATTTT.